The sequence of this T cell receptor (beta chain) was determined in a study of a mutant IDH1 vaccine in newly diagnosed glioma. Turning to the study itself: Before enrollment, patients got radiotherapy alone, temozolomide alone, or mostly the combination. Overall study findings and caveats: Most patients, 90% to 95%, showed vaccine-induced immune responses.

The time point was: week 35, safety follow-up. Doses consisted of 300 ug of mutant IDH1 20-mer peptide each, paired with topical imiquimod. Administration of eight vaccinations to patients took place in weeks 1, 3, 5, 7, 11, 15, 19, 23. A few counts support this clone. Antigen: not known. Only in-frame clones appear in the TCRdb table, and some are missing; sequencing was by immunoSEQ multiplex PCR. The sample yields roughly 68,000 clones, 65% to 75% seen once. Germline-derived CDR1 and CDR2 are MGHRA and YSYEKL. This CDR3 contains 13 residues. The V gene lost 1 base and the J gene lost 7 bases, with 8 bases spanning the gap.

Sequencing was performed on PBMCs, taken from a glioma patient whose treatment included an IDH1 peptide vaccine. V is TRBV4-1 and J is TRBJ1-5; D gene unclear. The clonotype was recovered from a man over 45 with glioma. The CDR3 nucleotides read TGCGCCAGCAGCCAAGCTGTGGGGCAGCCCCAGCATTTT. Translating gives CASSQAVGQPQHF.